A single T cell receptor (beta chain) is shown here with its context. These data are taken from a study of blood T cell repertoires in COVID-19. Method: immunoSEQ multiplex PCR; TCRdb's copy keeps in-frame clones and lacks some. The sample lists 200,000 to 250,000 clones, 88% occurring once. Recruits, aged roughly 18 to 95 years, lived in about two dozen US areas. Recovery among Cohort 3 donors was established by two negative PCRs, clearance, or symptom resolution. Trimming took off 1 base at V and 2 bases at J, with 11 bases between the two ends. The CDR3 contains 15 residues. Germline CDR1 is SGHDN and CDR2 is FVKESK.

The clonotype originates from a woman in her 30s who had recovered from COVID-19. The chain links TRBV14 to TRBJ2-5; D is undetermined. The sample taken for sequencing was PBMCs or T cells enriched from blood (not recorded which). The CDR3 sequence is CASSQGRQRQETQYF. The DNA for the CDR3 is TGTGCCAGCAGCCAAGGGCGGCAGAGACAAGAGACCCAGTACTTC.